A selection of T cell receptor beta chains follows, all from one sample in a study of post-analysis software for immune sequencing data. TCRdb re-called the PCR reads with MiXCR, one entry per CDR3 protein. The data hold almost 700,000 distinct CDR3 sequences, with 55% to 70% observed a single time. The specimen sequenced was blood. These receptors came from a girl aged 2 to 10 with multiple sclerosis. Both conserved end residues are part of each CDR3. A D gene is named only where the DNA matches it firmly. Expanded clones get a size class; other rows say once, few or many, or leave the size out.

TRBJ2-5 TRBV6-4 - TRBD2 CASSEELAEEYQETQYF TGTGCCAGCAGTGAGGAACTAGCGGAGGAGTACCAAGAGACCCAGTACTTC
TRBJ1-4 TRBV7-9 - - CASSSQGSNEKLFF TGTGCCAGCAGCTCCCAGGGAAGTAATGAAAAACTGTTTTTT
TRBJ2-4 TRBV6-5 few - CASSYSVGAKNIQYF TGTGCCAGCAGTTACTCGGTCGGGGCCAAAAACATTCAGTACTTC
TRBJ2-7 TRBV4-1 - TRBD1 CASLRDRGASYEQYF TGCGCCAGTCTACGCGACAGGGGGGCTTCCTACGAGCAGTACTTC
TRBJ2-3 TRBV19 - - CASSIVLTDTQYF TGTGCCAGTAGTATTGTGCTCACAGATACGCAGTATTTT
TRBJ2-3 TRBV12-3/TRBV12-4 many - CASSSDGEADTQYF TGTGCCAGCAGTTCGGACGGGGAGGCAGATACGCAGTATTTT
TRBJ2-5 TRBV29-1 - - CSASRQQETQYF TGCAGCGCCAGTAGGCAGCAAGAGACCCAGTACTTC
TRBJ1-4 TRBV7-9 - - CASSLAPTVATNEKLFF TGTGCCAGCAGCTTAGCCCCGACGGTCGCAACTAATGAAAAACTGTTTTTT
TRBJ2-3 TRBV27 - - CASSLCGPTDTQYF TGTGCCAGCAGTTTGTGTGGTCCCACAGATACGCAGTATTTT
TRBJ2-7 TRBV5-6 - - CASSQLDLSGEQYF TGTGCCAGCAGCCAGCTCGATCTGTCTGGCGAGCAGTACTTC
TRBJ1-2 TRBV5-1 - - CASSLDGRTSYGYTF TGCGCCAGCAGCTTGGACGGGCGAACCTCCTATGGCTACACCTTC
TRBJ1-4 TRBV5-1 - - CASSTGREREKLFF TGCGCCAGCAGCACGGGACGGGAGAGGGAAAAACTGTTTTTT
TRBJ2-5 TRBV29-1 few TRBD2 CSVPKTSGTYQETQYF TGCAGCGTTCCAAAGACTAGCGGGACGTACCAAGAGACCCAGTACTTC
TRBJ2-4 TRBV7-9 - - CASSPGPGGPKNIQYF TGTGCCAGCAGCCCCGGGCCCGGGGGACCGAAAAACATTCAGTACTTC
TRBJ2-5 TRBV6-2/TRBV6-3 few TRBD2 CASSYGTSVETQYF TGTGCCAGCAGTTACGGGACTAGCGTAGAGACCCAGTACTTC
TRBJ2-1 TRBV11-2 - TRBD2 CASSVGRGVNEQFF TGTGCCAGCAGCGTAGGTCGGGGGGTCAATGAGCAGTTCTTC
TRBJ2-1 TRBV6-6 few TRBD2 CASSRGGESSYNEQFF TGTGCCAGCAGCCGCGGGGGGGAAAGCTCCTACAATGAGCAGTTCTTC
TRBJ2-7 TRBV5-1 - - CASSVQGEQYF TGCGCCAGCAGCGTACAGGGAGAGCAGTACTTC
TRBJ2-1 TRBV3-1 - - CASSHLLSREQFF TGTGCCAGCAGCCACCTCCTGTCTCGTGAGCAGTTCTTC
TRBJ2-1 TRBV6-2/TRBV6-3 few - CASSFTGTYFNNEQFF TGTGCCAGCAGTTTTACCGGGACATACTTTAACAATGAGCAGTTCTTC
TRBJ2-1 TRBV4-3 few TRBD2 CASSQDSRTSEYNEQFF TGCGCCAGCAGCCAAGACTCGAGGACTAGCGAGTACAATGAGCAGTTCTTC
TRBJ2-1 TRBV2 - TRBD2 CASSVQAGVVGEQFF TGTGCCAGCAGTGTCCAAGCGGGAGTGGTCGGTGAGCAGTTCTTC
TRBJ2-1 TRBV12-5 - TRBD1 CASGLLRRDRGQFF TGTGCTAGTGGTTTGCTCCGACGGGACAGGGGGCAGTTCTTC
TRBJ2-5 TRBV25-1 - - CASSEPFGTGDQETQYF TGTGCCAGCAGTGAACCGTTCGGGACTGGGGACCAAGAGACCCAGTACTTC
TRBJ2-3 TRBV15 - TRBD1 CATSRDRGVADTQYF TGTGCCACCAGCAGGGACAGGGGGGTCGCAGATACGCAGTATTTT
TRBJ2-7 TRBV10-3 - TRBD2 CATRTSGFDEQYF TGTGCCACCAGGACTAGCGGGTTTGACGAGCAGTACTTC
TRBJ2-1 TRBV20-1 few - CSARVVSYNEQFF TGCAGTGCTAGAGTTGTTTCCTACAATGAGCAGTTCTTC
TRBJ1-1 TRBV11-2 - - CASSSVTRATEAFF TGTGCCAGTAGCTCCGTTACTCGGGCAACTGAAGCTTTCTTT
TRBJ2-7 TRBV20-1 - TRBD2 CSATGGLADPLEQYF TGCAGTGCCACTGGTGGGCTAGCGGATCCCCTCGAGCAGTACTTC
TRBJ2-1 TRBV12-3/TRBV12-4 few TRBD2 CASSSGSGSFYNEQFF TGTGCCAGCAGTTCCGGTAGCGGGAGCTTCTACAATGAGCAGTTCTTC
TRBJ2-7 TRBV7-2 - - CASGIISYEQYF TGTGCCAGCGGTATCATCTCCTACGAGCAGTACTTC
TRBJ2-1 TRBV7-2 - - CASRGAGNEQFF TGTGCCAGCAGGGGAGCAGGGAATGAGCAGTTCTTC
TRBJ2-4 TRBV12-3/TRBV12-4 - - CASSQLSDVQYF TGTGCCAGCAGCCAACTGTCCGACGTTCAGTACTTC
TRBJ2-1 TRBV24-1 - - CATSERRVGEDNEQFF TGTGCCACCAGTGAGCGCAGGGTAGGGGAGGACAATGAGCAGTTCTTC
TRBJ2-1 TRBV12-5 - TRBD2 CASGLLGLAGERNEQFF TGTGCTAGTGGTTTGCTGGGACTAGCGGGAGAGCGGAATGAGCAGTTCTTC
TRBJ2-7 TRBV29-1 - - CSFRGQGEQYF TGCAGCTTCCGGGGGCAAGGCGAGCAGTACTTC
TRBJ2-2 TRBV29-1 - - CSVSGSGGELFF TGCAGCGTCAGTGGGAGTGGCGGGGAGCTGTTTTTT
TRBJ1-1 TRBV3-1 - - CASSQGQSYTEAFF TGTGCCAGCAGCCAGGGGCAGAGCTACACTGAAGCTTTCTTT
TRBJ2-6 TRBV7-2 - - CASSWGSTSGANVLTF TGTGCCAGCAGTTGGGGTTCTACCTCTGGGGCCAACGTCCTGACTTTC
TRBJ2-7 TRBV20-1 - - CSATQVALYEQYF TGCAGTGCCACACAAGTGGCCCTTTATGAGCAGTACTTC
TRBJ2-4 TRBV5-1 - - CASSLEGGSNIQYF TGCGCCAGCAGCTTGGAGGGTGGTTCGAACATTCAGTACTTC
TRBJ1-2 TRBV27 - TRBD1 CASSRTGTGGFSYGYTF TGTGCCAGCAGCCGCACCGGGACAGGGGGCTTCTCGTATGGCTACACCTTC
TRBJ1-5 TRBV20-1 - TRBD1 CSARDRDNQPQHF TGCAGTGCGAGGGACAGGGACAATCAGCCCCAGCATTTT
TRBJ2-1 TRBV9 - TRBD2 CASSPMTSERGEQFF TGTGCCAGCAGCCCCATGACTAGCGAGAGGGGTGAGCAGTTCTTC
TRBJ2-3 TRBV5-1 few TRBD1 CASSADRAVYTDTQYF TGCGCCAGCAGCGCTGACAGGGCGGTTTACACAGATACGCAGTATTTT
TRBJ2-3 TRBV3-1 - TRBD2 CASSLSRLAGWSQTDTQYF TGTGCCAGCAGCCTGAGCCGACTAGCGGGATGGAGTCAGACAGATACGCAGTATTTT
TRBJ2-1 TRBV4-1 - TRBD2 CASSQEDLADYYNEQFF TGCGCCAGCAGCCAAGAGGACCTAGCGGACTACTACAATGAGCAGTTCTTC
TRBJ2-1 TRBV4-3 - TRBD2 CASSQGLAGGRWEQFF TGCGCCAGCAGCCAAGGACTAGCGGGGGGCCGATGGGAGCAGTTCTTC
TRBJ1-5 TRBV12-3/TRBV12-4 - - CASAPQGREQPKHF TGTGCCAGCGCCCCGCAGGGGAGGGAACAGCCCAAGCATTTT